These 31 T cell receptor beta chains came from one sample sequenced in a study of regulatory T cells in long-lasting Graves disease. The time point was: newly diagnosed GD, antithyroid drugs for less than 3 months. RNA isolated from PBMCs was used to make the TCR library. The authors built TCR beta libraries using iRepertoire HTBI primers and Arm-PCR of CDR3 regions. TCRdb reprocessed the multiplex PCR reads via MiXCR and lists one record per CDR3 protein. The sample yields 360,000 or so distinct CDR3 sequences, roughly 17% seen once. These data are also associated with another study on T cells in Graves' hyperthyroidism and ophthalmopathy.

The sequencing here drew on peripheral blood mononuclear cells (PBMCs), taken at new diagnosis, from a patient treated with antithyroid drugs. These receptors were taken from a man aged 35-49 years with Graves disease.

This clonotype was counted at least ten times. CDR3 DNA sequence: TGTGCCAGCAGTGGGACAGGGGTTGATCAGCCCCAGCATTTT. It is translated as CASSGTGVDQPQHF. The J gene is TRBJ1-5, the V gene TRBV2; TRBD1 matches at 9 bases. The CDR3 sequence is 14 residues long. Germline V CDR1 and CDR2: SNHLY, FYNNEI. J was trimmed by 5 bases and V by 4 bases; bases with no gene match: 3.

This clonotype was recorded at least ten times. The chain joins TRBV7-2 to TRBJ2-1; D uncertain. Germline assignment: CDR1 SGHTA and CDR2 FQGNSA. This CDR3 has 13 amino acids. V lost 5 bases and J 9 bases, leaving 14 bases between the germline ends. CDR3 sequence reads: CASSVRQRGEQFF. In DNA form, the CDR3 reads TGTGCCAGCAGCGTCCGCCAGCGAGGTGAGCAGTTCTTC.

This clonotype was observed many times. The chain is built from TRBV18 and TRBJ2-7; 9 nucleotides match TRBD1. This CDR3 has 12 amino acids. The V and J ends lost 8 bases and 6 bases, in that order; junction bases with no gene match: 5. Germline CDR1 KGHSH, CDR2 LQKENI. The CDR3 sequence is CASGTGGSEQYF. The CDR3 nucleotides read TGTGCCAGCGGAACAGGGGGCAGCGAGCAGTACTTC.

This clonotype has at least ten counts. V and J are TRBV24-1 and TRBJ2-5; 11 nucleotides agree with TRBD2. The CDR3 is made up of 16 amino acids. V was clipped by 4 bases and J by 5 bases; unmatched bases: 8. Germline values: CDR1 KGHDR, CDR2 SFDVKD. CDR3 amino acids: CATSEMTSGVVETQYF. The CDR3 DNA sequence: TGTGCCACCAGTGAAATGACTAGCGGGGTAGTGGAGACCCAGTACTTC.

This clonotype was recorded many times. The CDR3 coding sequence is TGTGCCAGCAGCTTCTGGACGACTAGCGGGGGGGCTGATGAGCAGTTCTTC. This gives the protein CASSFWTTSGGADEQFF. V is TRBV11-3 and J is TRBJ2-1, with 14 bases aligning to TRBD2. Trimming at V came to 3 bases and at J to 8 bases, leaving 9 bases not matched to a gene. This CDR3 region has 17 residues. CDR1 SGHNT and CDR2 YENEEA come from the germline V gene. The full variable domain, in which reference TRBV11-3 and TRBJ2-1 provide the parts outside the CDR3, is EAGVVQSPRYKIIEKKQPVAFWCNPISGHNTLYWYLQNLGQGPELLIRYENEEAVDDSQLPKDRFSAERLKGVDSTLKIQPAELGDSAVYLCASSFWTTSGGADEQFFGPGTRLTVL.

The rearrangement joins TRBV18 to TRBJ2-2; D remains ambiguous. V gave up 0 bases and J gave up 7 bases, with 18 bases separating them. Germline V lookup: CDR1 KGHSH, CDR2 LQKENI. The CDR3 consists of 17 residues. Here the CDR3 DNA reads TGTGCCAGCTCACCACCCGGGTTTGAGTACTTCGTCGGGGAGCTGTTTTTT. It codes for CASSPPGFEYFVGELFF.

V gene TRBV7-2 combines with J gene TRBJ1-3; D is unresolved. Trimming removed 2 bases at V and 2 bases at J, with 16 bases between. The CDR3 spans 17 residues. Per the germline V gene, CDR1 is SGHTA and CDR2 is FQGNSA. Here the CDR3 DNA reads TGTGCCAGCAGCTTAAGAACCGTGATGGGGACTGGAAACACCATATATTTT. This sequence encodes CASSLRTVMGTGNTIYF.

The sample holds a few counts of this clonotype. The chain carries TRBV7-9 and TRBJ2-2; D possibly corresponds to TRBD1 (6 bases). Germline assignment: CDR1 SEHNR and CDR2 FQNEAQ (reference sequence). Between the trimmed V and J ends, which lost 6 bases and 5 bases, there was a span of 10 bases. The CDR3 is 13 residues long. The CDR3 DNA reads TGTGCCAGCAGACCCGGGACAACCGGGGAGCTGTTTTTT. Its protein product is CASRPGTTGELFF.

The gene calls are TRBV20-1 and TRBJ2-7; perhaps TRBD1 as D (6 bases). CDR3 size: 14 residues. CDR1 DFQATT and CDR2 SNEGSKA come from the germline V gene (reference sequence). The germline V and J ends were trimmed by 5 bases and 4 bases, with 18 bases remaining between them. The CDR3 sequence: CSARGQGPRYEQYF. CDR3 nucleotides: TGCAGTGCTCGAGGCCAGGGGCCCCGATACGAGCAGTACTTC.

This clonotype was seen repeatedly, ten times or more. The V gene is TRBV12-3 or TRBV12-4, the J gene TRBJ2-2, with D perhaps assigned TRBD1 or TRBD2 (5 bases each). The CDR3 is made up of 15 amino acids. V lost 8 bases to trimming and J lost 3 bases, with 16 bases between them. This chain's CDR3 is CASFSRDRHTGELFF. In DNA form, the CDR3 reads TGTGCCAGCTTTTCCCGGGACCGTCACACCGGGGAGCTGTTTTTT.

Ten or more counts support this clonotype. This chain links TRBV2 with TRBJ2-5; TRBD2 matches 10 bases. Per the germline V gene, CDR1 is SNHLY and CDR2 is FYNNEI. This CDR3 contains 15 residues. V lost 7 bases to trimming and J lost 2 bases; unmatched junction nucleotides: 7. The DNA of the CDR3 is TGTGCCAGCAATAACGTAGCGGGGGGACAAGAGACCCAGTACTTC. Translating it yields CASNNVAGGQETQYF.

The chain is built from TRBV27 and TRBJ2-7; 7 positions agree with TRBD1. The J segment lost 5 bases and the V segment lost 2 bases, leaving 12 bases of the junction unmatched. The germline CDR1 and CDR2 sequences are MNHEY and SMNVEV (reference sequence). The CDR3 is made up of 16 amino acids. The CDR3 coding sequence is TGTGCCAGCAGTTTAAGGTTAGGGGGCGCGATCGACGAGCAGTACTTC. Translating it yields CASSLRLGGAIDEQYF.

This clonotype was seen at least ten times. V usage is TRBV12-3 or TRBV12-4 and J usage is TRBJ2-1; D unresolved. V shed 7 bases and J shed 5 bases, with 9 bases lying between them. This CDR3 spans 12 amino acids. CDR3 in DNA: TGTGCCAGCAACTTGTGGAACAATGAGCAGTTCTTC. Protein product: CASNLWNNEQFF.

This clonotype was seen more than once but under ten times. This chain joins TRBV13 and TRBJ2-3; unclear D gene. Germline V CDR1 and CDR2: PRHDT, FYEKMQ (reference sequence). The CDR3 is 13 amino acids. Trimming took off 1 base at V and 6 bases at J, with 8 bases between the two ends. The CDR3 protein is CASSLDIRDTQYF. The CDR3 DNA follows: TGTGCCAGCAGCTTAGATATTCGGGATACGCAGTATTTT.

This clonotype was found many times. J is TRBJ2-5 and V is TRBV24-1; 16 bases are a match to TRBD2. CDR1 is KGHDR and CDR2 is SFDVKD in the germline V gene. V was pared by 4 bases and J by 5 bases, with 9 bases of the junction left unmatched. CDR3 size: 18 residues. As DNA, the CDR3 is TGTGCCACCAGTGACCAAGGGACTAGCGGGGGGGCAGGGGAGACCCAGTACTTC. Translation: CATSDQGTSGGAGETQYF.

This clonotype has ten or more counts. The V and J genes are TRBV28 and TRBJ2-5; D is tentatively TRBD1 or TRBD2 (6 bases each). Germline V gene lookup returns CDR1 MDHEN and CDR2 SYDVKM. CDR3 size: 15 residues. V was trimmed by 5 bases and J by 2 bases, leaving 15 bases between them. The CDR3 nucleotides are TGTGCCAGCAGTACCCCTGAGGGGGGACAAGAGACCCAGTACTTC. Translating gives CASSTPEGGQETQYF.

This clonotype showed up many times. This chain links TRBV20-1 with TRBJ2-3, with 9 bases fitting TRBD1. The CDR3 is made up of 15 amino acids. After removal of 1 base from V and 2 bases from J, the junction contained 4 bases not matched to a gene. From germline, CDR1 is DFQATT and CDR2 SNEGSKA (reference sequence). CDR3 nucleotide sequence: TGCAGTGCTAGAGGCGGACAGGGGCTCACAGATACGCAGTATTTT. This sequence encodes CSARGGQGLTDTQYF.

This clonotype has ten or more counts. CDR3 loop: CASSYVQGNQPQHF. The CDR3 DNA sequence: TGTGCCAGCAGTTACGTACAGGGCAATCAGCCCCAGCATTTT. V gene TRBV6-2 or TRBV6-3 combines with J gene TRBJ1-5; tentative D call: TRBD1 (5 bases). The CDR3 totals 14 residues. Trimming removed 2 bases at V and 2 bases at J, with 7 bases between. CDR1 is MNHEY and CDR2 is SVGEGT in the germline V gene.

The chain uses TRBV14 and TRBJ2-3; D is ambiguous. Per the germline V gene, CDR1 is SGHDN and CDR2 is FVKESK. CDR3 length: 13 amino acids. V shed 1 base and J shed 6 bases, with 8 bases lying between them. The CDR3 reads CASSQVRVDTQYF. The CDR3 nucleotides read TGTGCCAGCAGCCAAGTCCGGGTGGATACGCAGTATTTT.

CDR3 nucleotide sequence: TGTGCCAGCAGGAAGGCAGGATATGGCTACACCTTC. Translation gives CASRKAGYGYTF. The chain combines TRBV25-1 with TRBJ1-2; D uncertain. V dropped 6 bases and J dropped 5 bases, with 10 bases sitting between them. The CDR3 is 12 amino acids. Germline V gives CDR1 MGHDK, CDR2 SYGVNS.

Comments on this clonotype: Just one base apart from a much larger clone, this may be a read error. CDR3 sequence reads: CASFEGSITTGELLF. DNA for the CDR3: TGTGCCAGCTTCGAGGGTTCGATCACAACCGGGGAGCTGCTTTTT. V usage is TRBV18 and J usage is TRBJ2-2, with D possibly matching TRBD2 (5 bases). The V gene's germline CDR1 is KGHSH and CDR2 LQKENI. The CDR3 has 15 amino acids.

This clonotype was recorded many times. The V call is TRBV27, the J call TRBJ1-1, with D hard to call. Germline V gene lookup returns CDR1 MNHEY and CDR2 SMNVEV (reference sequence). Trimming stripped 6 bases from V and 3 bases from J, with 11 bases between. CDR3 size: 13 residues. The CDR3 DNA reads TGTGCCAGCAGCCGTAGCTGGGACACTGAAGCTTTCTTT. Translating it yields CASSRSWDTEAFF.

This clonotype was counted between two and nine times. CDR3 sequence: CASRSGPSYNEQFF. The CDR3 DNA reads TGTGCCAGCAGAAGCGGTCCCTCCTACAATGAGCAGTTCTTC. The chain is built from TRBV14 and TRBJ2-1; D is possibly TRBD2 (5 bases). The CDR3 is 14 amino acids. Germline values: CDR1 SGHDN, CDR2 FVKESK. V was shortened by 6 bases and J by 0 bases, with 9 bases between the two germline ends.

This clonotype showed up many times. This chain joins TRBV15 and TRBJ1-1, with D uncertain. The CDR3 covers 13 residues. The germline V and J ends were trimmed by 3 bases and 1 base, with 6 bases remaining between them. The germline V gene encodes CDR1 LNHNV and CDR2 YYDKDF (reference sequence). In DNA, the CDR3 is TGTGCCACCAGCAGGCAGCAGAACACTGAAGCTTTCTTT. Its translation: CATSRQQNTEAFF.

The chain is built from TRBV5-5 and TRBJ2-7, with D possibly TRBD2 on 6 matching bases. The CDR3 has 15 residues. V was pared by 0 bases and J by 3 bases, with 13 bases between. Germline V gene lookup returns CDR1 SGHKS and CDR2 YYEKEE (reference sequence). This CDR3 reads CASSLGRDSGYEQYF. CDR3 in DNA: TGTGCCAGCAGCTTGGGACGGGACTCGGGCTACGAGCAGTACTTC.

The rearrangement links TRBV4-3 to TRBJ1-6; 10 nucleotides line up with TRBD1. CDR1 and CDR2 (germline): LGHNA, YSLEER. The length of the CDR3 is 17 residues. V was pared by 4 bases and J by 8 bases, with 11 bases of the junction left unmatched. The CDR3 DNA reads TGCGCCAGCAGCCGCCAGACAGGGGGCAGGATTGATTCACCCCTCCACTTT. This sequence encodes CASSRQTGGRIDSPLHF.

This clonotype was recorded at least ten times. V is TRBV27 and J is TRBJ2-7; D perhaps matches TRBD1 (8 bases). Trimming pared 6 bases from V and 3 bases from J, leaving 15 bases between. Germline loops: CDR1 MNHEY, CDR2 SMNVEV (reference sequence). The CDR3 loop spans 14 amino acids. This CDR3 is CASSPDREGYEQYF. CDR3 DNA sequence: TGTGCCAGCAGCCCGGACAGGGAGGGCTACGAGCAGTACTTC.

The sample holds many counts of this clonotype. The chain links TRBV24-1 to TRBJ2-7; tentative D call: TRBD2 (5 bases). This CDR3 is built from 13 residues. With 2 bases removed from V and 8 bases from J, the gap between germline ends came to 12 bases. Germline V gene sequence: CDR1 KGHDR, CDR2 SFDVKD. The CDR3 here is CATSDWAGIQQYF. The CDR3 nucleotides read TGTGCCACCAGTGATTGGGCCGGGATCCAGCAGTACTTC.

This clonotype was picked up a small number of times. The gene calls are TRBV11-2 and TRBJ2-3; 7 bases agree with TRBD2. The ends lost 5 bases at V and 3 bases at J; junction bases unmatched: 11. This CDR3 spans 16 amino acids. Germline V gene data show CDR1 as SGHAT and CDR2 as FQNNGV. DNA of the CDR3: TGTGCCAGCAGCGCCACTGGCGGGGGTGTAACAGATACGCAGTATTTT. It encodes CASSATGGGVTDTQYF.

The table lists this clonotype with many counts. The chain is built from TRBV7-8 and TRBJ2-7, with 11 bases that match TRBD1. The CDR3 extends over 15 amino acids. Germline V gene sequence: CDR1 SGHVS, CDR2 FQNEAQ. V shed 1 base and J 2 bases; nucleotides not matched to a gene: 1. The CDR3 loop reads CASSLGDRGTYEQYF. In nucleotides, the CDR3 is TGTGCCAGCAGCTTAGGGGACAGGGGGACCTACGAGCAGTACTTC.

This clonotype was detected many times. The gene calls are TRBV20-1 and TRBJ2-1; TRBD2 might be the D (5 bases). V lost 6 bases and J lost 6, with 12 bases in between. The CDR3 covers 12 residues. The V gene's germline CDR1 is DFQATT and CDR2 SNEGSKA (reference sequence). The CDR3 nucleotides are TGCAGTGCCGGGGATAACTCCAATGAGCAGTTCTTC. Its protein product is CSAGDNSNEQFF.